The 17 T cell receptor beta chains below were found in one sample sequenced in a study of T cells in Graves' hyperthyroidism and ophthalmopathy. What was amplified from RNA transcripts were TCR beta CDR3 regions. The TCR CDR3 first-round RT-PCR relied on the HTBI primer set. TCRdb reprocessed the multiplex PCR reads with MiXCR, giving one entry per CDR3 protein. The data hold nearly 600,000 distinct CDR3 sequences, with roughly 13% observed a single time. Sequencing used blood. The receptor source for this set is a woman aged 25 to 45 with Graves' hyperthyroidism that later progressed to Graves' ophthalmopathy.

At least ten counts were recorded for this clonotype. The chain is built from TRBV27 and TRBJ2-7; D perhaps matches TRBD1 (6 bases). The CDR3 length is 13 residues. Trimming stripped 6 bases from V and 5 bases from J, with 14 bases between. CDR1 and CDR2 from the germline V gene are MNHEY and SMNVEV (reference sequence). This CDR3 reads CASRIHGQNEQYF. The DNA of the CDR3 is TGTGCCAGCAGGATCCACGGACAGAACGAGCAGTACTTC.

This clonotype was picked up many times. DNA of the CDR3: TGTGCCAGCAGCCAAGATGGGAGATCCTATGGCTACACCTTC. It specifies CASSQDGRSYGYTF. The genes are TRBV14 and TRBJ1-2; D not resolved. V was clipped by 0 bases and J by 4 bases, with 9 bases between them. This CDR3 is 14 amino acids long. From germline, CDR1 is SGHDN and CDR2 FVKESK.

This clonotype was picked up one time. The V gene is TRBV30, the J gene TRBJ1-6, with D uncertain. CDR1 GTSNPN and CDR2 SVGIG come from the germline V gene (reference sequence). The CDR3 length is 14 residues. Trimming took off 0 bases at V and 15 bases at J, with 18 bases between the two ends. The CDR3 reads CAWSVPGGIPRLHF. CDR3 nucleotide sequence: TGTGCCTGGAGTGTACCCGGTGGCATCCCCCGCCTCCACTTT.

The genes are TRBV6-1 and TRBJ2-5; TRBD1 matches at 8 bases. This CDR3 has 21 residues. The trim removed 6 bases at V and 2 bases at J, leaving 26 bases unmatched. Germline V lookup: CDR1 MNHNS, CDR2 SASEGT. This CDR3 reads CASRPTMDIPQGQGAQETQYF. The CDR3 DNA reads as TGTGCCAGCAGACCCACTATGGACATTCCCCAAGGGCAGGGGGCACAAGAGACCCAGTACTTC.

This clonotype appeared many times. V usage is TRBV27 and J usage is TRBJ1-2; 7 nucleotides align to TRBD1. This CDR3 contains 13 residues. V shed 7 bases, J shed 7 bases, and the junction held 9 bases outside the gene matches. Germline lookup yields CDR1 MNHEY and CDR2 SMNVEV (reference sequence). The CDR3 DNA follows: TGTGCCAGCACCTCCATACAGGGGTCTGGCTACACCTTC. Amino acids: CASTSIQGSGYTF.

In this sample, this clonotype turned up many times. The CDR3 here is CASSGGTPTGGYTF. For the CDR3, the DNA is TGTGCCAGCAGTGGTGGCACTCCAACGGGTGGCTACACCTTC. This chain joins TRBV12-3 or TRBV12-4 and TRBJ1-2, with no clear D. The CDR3 is made up of 14 amino acids. The V gene lost 5 bases and the J gene lost 7 bases, with 17 bases spanning the gap.

This clonotype showed up many times. J is TRBJ1-6 and V is TRBV12-3 or TRBV12-4, with D possibly being TRBD1 (6 bases). The V end was cut by 6 bases, the J end by 4 bases, with 16 bases between. This CDR3 has 16 residues. The chain's CDR3 is CASRGWGAAYNSPLHF. As DNA, the CDR3 is TGTGCCAGCAGGGGATGGGGGGCAGCATATAATTCACCCCTCCACTTT.

This clonotype occurred many times. The chain combines TRBV27 with TRBJ1-6; the D gene is possibly TRBD1 (5 bases). V shed 3 bases and J shed 9 bases, with 12 bases lying between them. Germline assignment: CDR1 MNHEY and CDR2 SMNVEV (reference sequence). The CDR3 extends over 14 amino acids. Written as DNA, the CDR3 is TGTGCCAGCAGTTTCTTAGGAGGGGCTTCACCCCTCCACTTT. Translation gives CASSFLGGASPLHF.

V gene TRBV9 combines with J gene TRBJ2-2; D is uncertain. CDR1 is SGDLS and CDR2 is YYNGEE in the germline V gene. V lost 1 base and J lost 7, with 11 bases in between. The CDR3 loop spans 14 amino acids. CDR3 nucleotide sequence: TGTGCCAGCAGCGTAATGACCGTCAGCGGGGAGCTGTTTTTT. It translates to CASSVMTVSGELFF.

This clonotype was seen many times. The chain has TRBV11-3 and TRBJ1-1, with D possibly TRBD1 on 5 matching bases. Trimming took 1 base from V and 5 from J, leaving 11 bases between them. The CDR3 extends over 14 amino acids. CDR1 and CDR2 (germline): SGHNT, YENEEA. This CDR3 reads CASSLGGSETEAFF. CDR3 DNA sequence: TGTGCCAGCAGCTTAGGGGGGAGTGAGACTGAAGCTTTCTTT. The variable domain in full, completed from reference TRBV11-3 and TRBJ1-1, reads EAGVVQSPRYKIIEKKQPVAFWCNPISGHNTLYWYLQNLGQGPELLIRYENEEAVDDSQLPKDRFSAERLKGVDSTLKIQPAELGDSAVYLCASSLGGSETEAFFGQGTRLTVV.

This clonotype occurred a few times. The chain has TRBV7-2 and TRBJ2-6; D is ambiguous. Germline V gene data show CDR1 as SGHTA and CDR2 as FQGNSA. The CDR3 is 15 residues long. Trimming took off 1 base at V and 3 bases at J, with 7 bases between the two ends. CDR3 sequence: CASSLDGNGANVLTF. The CDR3 DNA follows: TGTGCCAGCAGCTTAGATGGGAATGGGGCCAACGTCCTGACTTTC.

This clonotype was recorded at least ten times. CDR3 loop: CASSPPRVARNTEAFF. The CDR3 DNA reads TGTGCCAGCTCACCTCCCAGGGTGGCGAGGAACACTGAAGCTTTCTTT. This rearrangement joins TRBV18 to TRBJ1-1, with TRBD1 as a possible D gene (5 bases). V lost 3 bases and J lost 1, with 15 bases in between. CDR3 length: 16 residues. Germline V gene lookup returns CDR1 KGHSH and CDR2 LQKENI. Looking up the rest from reference TRBV18 and TRBJ1-1 gives the full variable domain: NAGVMQNPRHLVRRRGQEARLRCSPMKGHSHVYWYRQLPEEGLKFMVYLQKENIIDESGMPKERFSAEFPKEGPSILRIQQVVRGDSAAYFCASSPPRVARNTEAFFGQGTRLTVV.

The gene calls are TRBV19 and TRBJ2-7; 10 bases are shared with TRBD1. V was clipped by 5 bases and J by 2 bases; unmatched bases: 6. Germline lookup yields CDR1 LNHDA and CDR2 SQIVND (reference sequence). CDR3 length equals 15 residues. For the CDR3, the DNA is TGTGCCAGTAGTGCCGACAGGGGGCGAGCCTACGAGCAGTACTTC. Its protein is CASSADRGRAYEQYF.

The J gene is TRBJ2-4, the V gene TRBV10-3; weak D call: TRBD1 (6 bases). Trimming left V 3 bases short and J 5 bases short, with 11 bases between. The CDR3 covers 14 residues. CDR1 and CDR2 (germline): ENHRY, SYGVKD. For the CDR3, the DNA is TGTGCCATCAGTGACCGGGACACAGAAAACATTCAGTACTTC. It is translated as CAISDRDTENIQYF.

This clonotype was seen repeatedly, ten times or more. J is TRBJ1-3 and V is TRBV11-2; D gene ambiguous. V shed 5 bases and J shed 9 bases, with 20 bases lying between them. The CDR3 has 15 amino acids. Per the germline V gene, CDR1 is SGHAT and CDR2 is FQNNGV. CDR3 coding DNA: TGTGCCAGCAGCCCCCATCCCTCGTCGGGGAGCACCATATATTTT. Translated: CASSPHPSSGSTIYF.

This clonotype was seen ten or more times. The chain carries TRBV14 and TRBJ2-3, with D possibly matching TRBD2 (5 bases). The CDR3 totals 13 residues. The germline V gene encodes CDR1 SGHDN and CDR2 FVKESK. V was pared by 6 bases and J by 5 bases, with 12 bases between. The CDR3 DNA reads as TGTGCCAGCAGGAGAGGGATGGTAGATACGCAGTATTTT. This encodes CASRRGMVDTQYF.

This clonotype was recorded at least ten times. The V gene is TRBV29-1, the J gene TRBJ2-5; a weak D match, TRBD2 (5 bases). CDR3 length equals 12 residues. Looked up from germline, CDR1 is SQVTM and CDR2 is ANQGSEA. Deletions cut 7 bases from V and 4 bases from J, with 13 bases between. CDR3 in DNA: TGCAGCGCAGACTGGGAGATAGAGACCCAGTACTTC. Translated, it gives CSADWEIETQYF.